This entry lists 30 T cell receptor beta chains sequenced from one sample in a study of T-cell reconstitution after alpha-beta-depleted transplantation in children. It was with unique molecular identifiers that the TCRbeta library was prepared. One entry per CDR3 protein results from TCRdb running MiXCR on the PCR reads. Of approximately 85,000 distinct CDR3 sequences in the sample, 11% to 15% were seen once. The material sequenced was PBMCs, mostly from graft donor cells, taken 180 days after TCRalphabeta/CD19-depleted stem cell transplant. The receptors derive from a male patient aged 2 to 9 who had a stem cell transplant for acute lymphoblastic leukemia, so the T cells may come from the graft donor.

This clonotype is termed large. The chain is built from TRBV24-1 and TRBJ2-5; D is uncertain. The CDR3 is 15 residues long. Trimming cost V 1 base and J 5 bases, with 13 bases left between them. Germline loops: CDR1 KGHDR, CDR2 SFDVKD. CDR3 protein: CATSDFGRGEETQYF. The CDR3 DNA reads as TGTGCCACCAGTGATTTTGGGCGAGGAGAGGAGACCCAGTACTTC.

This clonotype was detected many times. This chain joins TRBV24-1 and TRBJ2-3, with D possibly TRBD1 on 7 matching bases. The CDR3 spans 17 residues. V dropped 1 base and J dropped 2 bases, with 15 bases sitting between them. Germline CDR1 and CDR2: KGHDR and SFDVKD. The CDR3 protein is CATSDLLQGGNTDTQYF. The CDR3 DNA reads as TGTGCCACCAGTGATTTACTCCAGGGGGGTAACACAGATACGCAGTATTTT.

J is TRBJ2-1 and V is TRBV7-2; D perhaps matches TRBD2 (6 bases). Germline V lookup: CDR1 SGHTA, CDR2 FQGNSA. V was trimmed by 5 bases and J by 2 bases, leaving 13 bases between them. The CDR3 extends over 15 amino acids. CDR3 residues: CASSGAGPPYNEQFF. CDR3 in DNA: TGTGCCAGCAGCGGGGCGGGACCTCCCTACAATGAGCAGTTCTTC. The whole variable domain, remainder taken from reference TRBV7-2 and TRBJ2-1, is GAGVSQSPSNKVTEKGKDVELRCDPISGHTALYWYRQSLGQGLEFLIYFQGNSAPDKSGLPSDRFSAERTGGSVSTLTIQRTQQEDSAVYLCASSGAGPPYNEQFFGPGTRLTVL.

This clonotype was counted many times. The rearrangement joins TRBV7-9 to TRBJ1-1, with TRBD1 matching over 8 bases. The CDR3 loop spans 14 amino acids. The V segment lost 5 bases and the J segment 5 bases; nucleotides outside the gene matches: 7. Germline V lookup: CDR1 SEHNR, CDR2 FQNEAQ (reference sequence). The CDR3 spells CASSRQGSRTEAFF. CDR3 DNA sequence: TGTGCCAGCAGCCGACAGGGGTCGAGAACTGAAGCTTTCTTT.

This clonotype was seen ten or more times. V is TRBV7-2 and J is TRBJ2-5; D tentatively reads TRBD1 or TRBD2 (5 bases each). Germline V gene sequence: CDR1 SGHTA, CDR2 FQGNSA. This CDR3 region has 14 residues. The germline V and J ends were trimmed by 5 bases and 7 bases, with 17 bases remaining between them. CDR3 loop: CASSPWDVLGTQYF. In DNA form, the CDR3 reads TGTGCCAGCAGCCCTTGGGACGTTTTGGGGACCCAGTACTTC.

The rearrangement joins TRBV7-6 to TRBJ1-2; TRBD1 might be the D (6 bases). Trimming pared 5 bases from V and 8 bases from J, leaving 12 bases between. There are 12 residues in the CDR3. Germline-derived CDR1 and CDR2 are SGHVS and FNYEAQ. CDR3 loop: CASSPGAKGYTF. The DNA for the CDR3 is TGTGCCAGCAGCCCGGGGGCCAAAGGCTACACCTTC.

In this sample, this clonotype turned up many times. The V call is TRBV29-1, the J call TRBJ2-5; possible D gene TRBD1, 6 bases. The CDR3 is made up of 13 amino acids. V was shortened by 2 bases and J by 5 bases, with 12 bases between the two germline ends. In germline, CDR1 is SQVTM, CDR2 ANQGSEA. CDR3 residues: CSVEIGGQETQYF. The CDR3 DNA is TGCAGCGTTGAAATCGGAGGACAGGAGACCCAGTACTTC.

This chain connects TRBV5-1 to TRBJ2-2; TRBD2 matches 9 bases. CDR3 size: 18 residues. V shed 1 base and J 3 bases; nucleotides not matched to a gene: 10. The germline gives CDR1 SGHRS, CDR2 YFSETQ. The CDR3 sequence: CASSLRLAGPQDTGELFF. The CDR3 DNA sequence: TGCGCCAGCAGCTTGAGGCTAGCGGGGCCACAGGACACCGGGGAGCTGTTTTTT.

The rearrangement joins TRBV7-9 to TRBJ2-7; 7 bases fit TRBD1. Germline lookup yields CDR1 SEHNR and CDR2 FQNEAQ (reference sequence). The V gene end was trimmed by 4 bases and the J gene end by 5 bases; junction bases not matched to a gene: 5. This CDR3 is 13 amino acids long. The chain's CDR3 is CASSWTGWDEQYF. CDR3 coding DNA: TGTGCCAGCAGCTGGACAGGATGGGACGAGCAGTACTTC.

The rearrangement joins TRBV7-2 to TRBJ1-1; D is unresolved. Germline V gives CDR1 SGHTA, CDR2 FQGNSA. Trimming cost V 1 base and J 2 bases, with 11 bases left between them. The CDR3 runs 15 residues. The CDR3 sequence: CASSLEVSLNTEAFF. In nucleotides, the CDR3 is TGTGCCAGCAGCTTAGAAGTCTCCCTAAACACTGAAGCTTTCTTT.

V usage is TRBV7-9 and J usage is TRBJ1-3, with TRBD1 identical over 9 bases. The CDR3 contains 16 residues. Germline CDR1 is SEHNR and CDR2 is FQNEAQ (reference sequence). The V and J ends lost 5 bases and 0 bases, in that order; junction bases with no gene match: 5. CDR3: CASSGRDRDSGNTIYF. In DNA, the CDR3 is TGTGCCAGCAGCGGTCGGGACAGGGACTCTGGAAACACCATATATTTT.

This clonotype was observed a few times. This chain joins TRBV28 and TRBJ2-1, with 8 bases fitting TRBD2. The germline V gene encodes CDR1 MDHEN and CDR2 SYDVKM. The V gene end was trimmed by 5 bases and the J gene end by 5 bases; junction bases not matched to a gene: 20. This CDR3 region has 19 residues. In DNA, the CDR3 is TGTGCCAGCAGTATCGTGCGAGGCGGGGGGTCCCCCTTAAACAATGAGCAGTTCTTC. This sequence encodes CASSIVRGGGSPLNNEQFF.

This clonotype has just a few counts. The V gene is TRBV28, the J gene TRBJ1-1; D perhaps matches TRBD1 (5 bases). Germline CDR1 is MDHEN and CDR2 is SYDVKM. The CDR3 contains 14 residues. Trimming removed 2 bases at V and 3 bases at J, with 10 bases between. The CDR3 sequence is CASSLGGGDTEAFF. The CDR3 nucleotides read TGTGCCAGCAGTTTAGGGGGAGGGGACACTGAAGCTTTCTTT.

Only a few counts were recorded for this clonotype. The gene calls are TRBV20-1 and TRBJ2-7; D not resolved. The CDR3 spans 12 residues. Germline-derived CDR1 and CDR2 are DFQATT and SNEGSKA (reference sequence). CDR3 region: CSAPKTFYEQYF. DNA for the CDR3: TGCAGCGCACCCAAGACATTCTACGAGCAGTACTTC.

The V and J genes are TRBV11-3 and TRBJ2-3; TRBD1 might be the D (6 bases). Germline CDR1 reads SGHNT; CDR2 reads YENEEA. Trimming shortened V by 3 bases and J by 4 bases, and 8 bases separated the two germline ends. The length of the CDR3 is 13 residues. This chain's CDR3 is CASSFGGPDTQYF. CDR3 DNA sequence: TGTGCCAGCAGCTTTGGGGGCCCAGATACGCAGTATTTT.

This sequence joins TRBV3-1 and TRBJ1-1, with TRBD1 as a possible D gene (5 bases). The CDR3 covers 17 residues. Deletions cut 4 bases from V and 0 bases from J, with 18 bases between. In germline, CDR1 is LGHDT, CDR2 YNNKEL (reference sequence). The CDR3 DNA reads TGTGCCAGCAGCCCCAGGGTGGTAAGGTCCATGAACACTGAAGCTTTCTTT. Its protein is CASSPRVVRSMNTEAFF.

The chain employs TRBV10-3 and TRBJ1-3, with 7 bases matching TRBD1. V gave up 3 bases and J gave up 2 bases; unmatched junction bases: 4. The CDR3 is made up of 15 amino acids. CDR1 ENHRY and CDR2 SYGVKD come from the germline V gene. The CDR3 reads CAISDRDSTGNTIYF. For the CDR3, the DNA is TGTGCCATCAGTGATCGGGACAGCACTGGAAACACCATATATTTT.

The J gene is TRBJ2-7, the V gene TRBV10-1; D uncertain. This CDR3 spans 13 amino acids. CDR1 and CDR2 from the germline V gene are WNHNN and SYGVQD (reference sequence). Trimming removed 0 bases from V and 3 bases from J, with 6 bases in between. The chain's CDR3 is CASSESHSYEQYF. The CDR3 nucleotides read TGCGCCAGCAGTGAGTCTCACAGCTACGAGCAGTACTTC.

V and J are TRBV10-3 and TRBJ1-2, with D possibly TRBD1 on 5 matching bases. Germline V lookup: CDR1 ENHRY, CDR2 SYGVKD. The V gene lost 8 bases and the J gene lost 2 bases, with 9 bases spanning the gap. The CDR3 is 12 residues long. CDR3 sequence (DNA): TGTGCCATCTTGCAGGGCAACTATGGCTACACCTTC. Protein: CAILQGNYGYTF.

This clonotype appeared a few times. The CDR3 nucleotides read TGTGCCAGCAGCTGGGGACTAGCAGGGGAGACCCAGTACTTC. It encodes CASSWGLAGETQYF. The J gene is TRBJ2-5, the V gene TRBV5-4; TRBD2 matches at 9 bases. Germline loops: CDR1 SGHNT, CDR2 YYREEE (reference sequence). The CDR3 runs to 14 residues. Trimming cost V 3 bases and J 5 bases; bases outside gene matches: 5.

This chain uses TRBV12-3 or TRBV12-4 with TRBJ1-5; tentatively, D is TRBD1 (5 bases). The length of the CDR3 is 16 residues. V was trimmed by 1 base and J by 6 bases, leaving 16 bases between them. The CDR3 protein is CASSLGTFPIFQPQHF. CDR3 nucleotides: TGTGCCAGCAGTTTAGGGACATTCCCGATTTTTCAGCCCCAGCATTTT.

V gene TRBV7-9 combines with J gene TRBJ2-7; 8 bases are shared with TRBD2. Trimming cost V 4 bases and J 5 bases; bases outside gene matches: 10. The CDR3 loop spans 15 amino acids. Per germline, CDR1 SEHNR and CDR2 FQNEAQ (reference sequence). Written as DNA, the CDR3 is TGTGCCAGCAGCTCCCGGGTAGCGGGAAGGAACGAGCAGTACTTC. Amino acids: CASSSRVAGRNEQYF.

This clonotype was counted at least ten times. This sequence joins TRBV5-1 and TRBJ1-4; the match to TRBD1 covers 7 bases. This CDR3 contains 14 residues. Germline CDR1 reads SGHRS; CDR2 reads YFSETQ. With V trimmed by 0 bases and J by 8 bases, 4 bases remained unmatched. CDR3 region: CASSLDRGGEKLFF. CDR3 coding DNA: TGCGCCAGCAGCTTGGACAGGGGAGGCGAAAAACTGTTTTTT.

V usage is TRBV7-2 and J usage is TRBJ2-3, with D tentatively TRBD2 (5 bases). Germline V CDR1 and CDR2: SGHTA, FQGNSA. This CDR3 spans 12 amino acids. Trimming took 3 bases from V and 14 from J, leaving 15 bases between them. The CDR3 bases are TGTGCCAGCAGCTTGCCCCTCAAGCGGCGGTATTTT. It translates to CASSLPLKRRYF.

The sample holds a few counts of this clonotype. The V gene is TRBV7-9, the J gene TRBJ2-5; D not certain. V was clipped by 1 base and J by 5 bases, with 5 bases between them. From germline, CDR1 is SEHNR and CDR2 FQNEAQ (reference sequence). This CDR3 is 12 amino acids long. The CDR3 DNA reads TGTGCCAGCAGCTTAGTGGCCGAGACCCAGTACTTC. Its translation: CASSLVAETQYF.

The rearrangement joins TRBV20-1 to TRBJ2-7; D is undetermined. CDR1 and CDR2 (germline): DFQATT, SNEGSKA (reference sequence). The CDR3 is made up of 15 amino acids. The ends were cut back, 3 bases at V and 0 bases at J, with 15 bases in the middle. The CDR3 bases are TGCAGTGCTAGTTCGAACGACGGTAGCTCCTACGAGCAGTACTTC. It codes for CSASSNDGSSYEQYF.

As DNA, the CDR3 is TGTGCCAGCAGTCCGGGGGCGGACATTCAGTACTTC. Protein sequence: CASSPGADIQYF. The V call is TRBV2, the J call TRBJ2-4, with D tentatively TRBD1 or TRBD2 (6 bases each). This CDR3 has 12 amino acids. V gave up 5 bases and J gave up 8 bases, with 10 bases separating them. From germline, CDR1 is SNHLY and CDR2 FYNNEI.

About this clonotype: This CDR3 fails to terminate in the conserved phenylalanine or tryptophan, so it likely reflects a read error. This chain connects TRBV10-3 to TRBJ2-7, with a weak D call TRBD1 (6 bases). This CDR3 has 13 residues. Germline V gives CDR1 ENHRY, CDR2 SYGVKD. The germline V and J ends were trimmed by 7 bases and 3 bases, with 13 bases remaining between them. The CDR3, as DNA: TGTGCCATCACTCGGGACACCTTCTACGAGCAGTACTCC. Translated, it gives CAITRDTFYEQYS.

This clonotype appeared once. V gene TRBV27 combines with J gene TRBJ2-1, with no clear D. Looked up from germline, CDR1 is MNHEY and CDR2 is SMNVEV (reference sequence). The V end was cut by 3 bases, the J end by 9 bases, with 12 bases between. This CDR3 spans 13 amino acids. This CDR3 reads CASSFPGRSEQFF. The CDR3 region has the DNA TGTGCCAGCAGTTTCCCTGGCAGGAGTGAGCAGTTCTTC.

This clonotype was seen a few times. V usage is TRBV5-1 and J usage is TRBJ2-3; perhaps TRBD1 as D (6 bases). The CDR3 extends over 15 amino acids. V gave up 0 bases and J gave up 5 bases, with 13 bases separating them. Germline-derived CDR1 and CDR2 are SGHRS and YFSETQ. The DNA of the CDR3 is TGCGCCAGCAGCTTGGTGCCGGACAGTGGAGATACGCAGTATTTT. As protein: CASSLVPDSGDTQYF.